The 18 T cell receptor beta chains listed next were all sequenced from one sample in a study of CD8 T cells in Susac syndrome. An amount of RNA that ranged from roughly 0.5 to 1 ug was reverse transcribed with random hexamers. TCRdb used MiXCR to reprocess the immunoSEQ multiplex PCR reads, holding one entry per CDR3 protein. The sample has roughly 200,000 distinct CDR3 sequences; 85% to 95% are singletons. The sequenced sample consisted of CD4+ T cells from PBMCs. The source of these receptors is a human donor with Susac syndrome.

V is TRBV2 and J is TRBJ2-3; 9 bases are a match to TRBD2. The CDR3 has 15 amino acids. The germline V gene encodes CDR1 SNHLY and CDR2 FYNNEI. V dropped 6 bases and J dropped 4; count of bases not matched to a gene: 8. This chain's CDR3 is CASRALAGMSDTQYF. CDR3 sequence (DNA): TGTGCCAGCAGGGCCCTAGCGGGGATGTCAGATACGCAGTATTTT.

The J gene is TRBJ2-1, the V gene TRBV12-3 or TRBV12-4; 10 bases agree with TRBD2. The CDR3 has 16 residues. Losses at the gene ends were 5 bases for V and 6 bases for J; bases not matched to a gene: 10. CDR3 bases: TGTGCCAGCAGTCCTCCGCTAGCGGGAGCTCTCAATGAGCAGTTCTTC. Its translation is CASSPPLAGALNEQFF.

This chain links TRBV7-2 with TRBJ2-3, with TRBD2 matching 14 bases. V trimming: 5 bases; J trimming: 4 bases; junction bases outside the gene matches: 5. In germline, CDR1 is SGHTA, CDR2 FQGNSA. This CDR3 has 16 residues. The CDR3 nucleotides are TGTGCCAGCAGCCGTCGACTAGCGGGAGGGCCAGATACGCAGTATTTT. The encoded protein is CASSRRLAGGPDTQYF.

Here the CDR3 DNA reads TGTGCCAGCAGTTCGGGGGCGGCTTATGAAAAACTGTTTTTT. Its protein is CASSSGAAYEKLFF. This rearrangement joins TRBV12-3 or TRBV12-4 to TRBJ1-4; TRBD1 is a possible D gene (6 bases). This CDR3 has 14 residues. V gave up 4 bases and J gave up 6 bases, with 12 bases separating them.

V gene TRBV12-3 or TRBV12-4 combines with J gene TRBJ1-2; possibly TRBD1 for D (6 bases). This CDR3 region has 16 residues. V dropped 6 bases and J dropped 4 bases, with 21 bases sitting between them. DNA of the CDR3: TGTGCCAGCAGCCCACTACAGGGTCGTCCCCCCTATGGCTACACCTTC. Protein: CASSPLQGRPPYGYTF.

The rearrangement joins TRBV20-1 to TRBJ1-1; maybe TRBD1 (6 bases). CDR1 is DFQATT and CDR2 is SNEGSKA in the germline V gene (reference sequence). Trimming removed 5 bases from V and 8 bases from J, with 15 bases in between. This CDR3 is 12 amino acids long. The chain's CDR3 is CSARRDIPEAFF. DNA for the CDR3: TGCAGTGCTCGGAGGGACATCCCCGAAGCTTTCTTT.

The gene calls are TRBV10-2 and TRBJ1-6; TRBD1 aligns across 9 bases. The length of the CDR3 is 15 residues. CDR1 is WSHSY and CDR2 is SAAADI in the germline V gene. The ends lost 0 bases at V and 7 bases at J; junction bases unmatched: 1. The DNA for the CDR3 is TGCGCCAGCAGTGAGTCCGGGACAGGGAATTCACCCCTCCACTTT. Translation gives CASSESGTGNSPLHF.

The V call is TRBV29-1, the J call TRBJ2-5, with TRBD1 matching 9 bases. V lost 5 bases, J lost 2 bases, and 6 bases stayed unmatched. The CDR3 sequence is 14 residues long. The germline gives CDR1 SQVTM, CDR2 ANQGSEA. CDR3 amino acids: CSVTTGGGQETQYF. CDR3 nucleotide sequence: TGCAGCGTTACAACAGGGGGCGGACAAGAGACCCAGTACTTC.

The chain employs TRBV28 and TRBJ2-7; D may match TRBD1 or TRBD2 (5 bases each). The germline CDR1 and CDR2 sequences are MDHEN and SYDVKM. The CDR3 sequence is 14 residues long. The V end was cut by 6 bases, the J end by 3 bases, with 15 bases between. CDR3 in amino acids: CASRGDVAHYEQYF. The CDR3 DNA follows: TGTGCCAGCAGAGGGGACGTTGCCCACTACGAGCAGTACTTC.

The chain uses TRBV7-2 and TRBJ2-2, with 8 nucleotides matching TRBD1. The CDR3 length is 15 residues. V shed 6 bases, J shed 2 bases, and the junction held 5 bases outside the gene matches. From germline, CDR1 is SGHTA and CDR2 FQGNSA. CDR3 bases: TGTGCCAGCAGTTACGACAGGGGTAACACCGGGGAGCTGTTTTTT. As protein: CASSYDRGNTGELFF.

CDR3 residues: CSARRTEGYTEAFF. The CDR3 DNA reads as TGCAGTGCTAGACGGACAGAGGGATATACTGAAGCTTTCTTT. The chain carries TRBV20-1 and TRBJ1-1, with D possibly being TRBD1 (6 bases). The CDR3 contains 14 residues. Trimming removed 2 bases at V and 5 bases at J, with 15 bases between. Germline CDR1 reads DFQATT; CDR2 reads SNEGSKA (reference sequence).

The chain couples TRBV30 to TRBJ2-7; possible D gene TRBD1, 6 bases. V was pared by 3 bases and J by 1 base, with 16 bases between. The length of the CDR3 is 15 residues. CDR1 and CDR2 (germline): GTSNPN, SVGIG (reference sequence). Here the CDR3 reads CAWSSGVSASYEQYF. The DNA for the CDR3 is TGTGCCTGGAGCTCAGGGGTAAGCGCTTCCTACGAGCAGTACTTC.

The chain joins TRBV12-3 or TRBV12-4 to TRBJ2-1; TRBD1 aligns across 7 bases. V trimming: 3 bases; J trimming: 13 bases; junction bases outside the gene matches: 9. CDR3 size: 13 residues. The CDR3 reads CASSLDRKDLQFF. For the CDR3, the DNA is TGTGCCAGCAGTTTGGACAGGAAAGATCTCCAGTTCTTC.

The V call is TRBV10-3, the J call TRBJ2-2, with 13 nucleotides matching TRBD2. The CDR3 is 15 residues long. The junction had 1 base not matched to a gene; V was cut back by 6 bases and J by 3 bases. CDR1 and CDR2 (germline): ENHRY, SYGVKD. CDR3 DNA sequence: TGTGCCATCAGGGGACTAGCGGGGTACACCGGGGAGCTGTTTTTT. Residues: CAIRGLAGYTGELFF.

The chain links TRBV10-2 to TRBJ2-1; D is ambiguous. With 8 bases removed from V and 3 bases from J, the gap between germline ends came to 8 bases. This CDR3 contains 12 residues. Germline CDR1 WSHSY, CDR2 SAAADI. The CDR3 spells CASGPIYNEQFF. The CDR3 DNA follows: TGCGCCAGCGGACCGATCTACAATGAGCAGTTCTTC.

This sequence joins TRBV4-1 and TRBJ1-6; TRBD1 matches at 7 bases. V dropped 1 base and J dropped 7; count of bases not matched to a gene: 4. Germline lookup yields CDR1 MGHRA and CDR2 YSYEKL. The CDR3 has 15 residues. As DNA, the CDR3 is TGCGCCAGCAGCCAAGGACAGGGTATCAATTCACCCCTCCACTTT. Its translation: CASSQGQGINSPLHF.

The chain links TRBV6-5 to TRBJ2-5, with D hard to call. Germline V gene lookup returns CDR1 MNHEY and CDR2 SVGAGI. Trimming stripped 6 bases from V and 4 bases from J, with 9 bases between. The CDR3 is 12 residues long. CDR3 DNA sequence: TGTGCCAGCAGCTCCGATGTAGAGACCCAGTACTTC. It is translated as CASSSDVETQYF.

The chain's CDR3 is CATSDLLGGRAYNEQFF. The CDR3 coding sequence is TGTGCCACCAGTGATTTGCTGGGCGGGAGGGCCTACAATGAGCAGTTCTTC. V gene TRBV24-1 combines with J gene TRBJ2-1; 9 bases are shared with TRBD2. The V gene end was trimmed by 0 bases and the J gene end by 2 bases; junction bases not matched to a gene: 4. CDR1 is KGHDR, CDR2 SFDVKD, per germline. There are 17 residues in the CDR3.